The 32 T cell receptor beta chains listed next were all sequenced from one sample in a study of cytomegalovirus exposure and HLA in healthy donors. The PCR was carried out with 60 Vbeta primers and 13 Jbeta primers. Clones were read by immunoSEQ multiplex PCR, and TCRdb kept only the in-frame ones, dropping some. The sample has 150,000 to 200,000 clones; more than 70% are singletons. The source material was PBMCs. The receptors were gathered from a woman between 40 and 55 years old in good health and CMV-seronegative.

The chain recombines TRBV9 with TRBJ2-1, with 9 positions matching TRBD2. V gave up 2 bases and J gave up 5 bases; unmatched junction bases: 14. CDR3 length: 18 amino acids. Germline V lookup: CDR1 SGDLS, CDR2 YYNGEE. CDR3 DNA sequence: TGTGCCAGCAGCGTGACCCTGACTAGCGGAAACCTTGACAATGAGCAGTTCTTC. This gives the protein CASSVTLTSGNLDNEQFF.

There are a few counts of this clone. The J gene is TRBJ1-1, the V gene TRBV5-4, with D uncertain. Trimming left V 0 bases short and J 5 bases short, with 8 bases between. This CDR3 spans 13 amino acids. Germline V lookup: CDR1 SGHNT, CDR2 YYREEE (reference sequence). DNA for the CDR3: TGTGCCAGCAGCTTGGACAGAAGGACTGAAGCTTTCTTT. Protein product: CASSLDRRTEAFF. The full variable domain, with the rest looked up from reference TRBV5-4 and TRBJ1-1, is ETGVTQSPTHLIKTRGQQVTLRCSSQSGHNTVSWYQQALGQGPQFIFQYYREEENGRGNFPPRFSGLQFPNYSSELNVNALELDDSALYLCASSLDRRTEAFFGQGTRLTVV.

This chain connects TRBV19 to TRBJ1-3; TRBD1 agrees at 12 bases. The CDR3 is made up of 22 amino acids. CDR1 LNHDA and CDR2 SQIVND come from the germline V gene (reference sequence). The V gene end was trimmed by 6 bases and the J gene end by 0 bases; junction bases not matched to a gene: 21. The CDR3 spells CASSRSLVGTGGLQNSGNTIYF. CDR3 in DNA: TGTGCCAGTAGCCGTAGTCTCGTTGGGACAGGGGGCTTACAAAACTCTGGAAACACCATATATTTT. The whole variable domain, remainder taken from reference TRBV19 and TRBJ1-3, is DGGITQSPKYLFRKEGQNVTLSCEQNLNHDAMYWYRQDPGQGLRLIYYSQIVNDFQKGDIAEGYSVSREKKESFPLTVTSAQKNPTAFYLCASSRSLVGTGGLQNSGNTIYFGEGSWLTVV.

The CDR3 loop reads CASSQLQENTEAFF. The CDR3 DNA follows: TGCGCCAGCAGCCAACTACAGGAGAACACTGAAGCTTTCTTT. V and J are TRBV5-1 and TRBJ1-1; TRBD1 is a possible D gene (5 bases). CDR1 is SGHRS, CDR2 YFSETQ, per germline. This CDR3 spans 14 amino acids. Deletions cut 4 bases from V and 1 base from J, with 11 bases between.

The chain links TRBV5-8 to TRBJ2-6, with TRBD1 as a possible D gene (6 bases). CDR3 length equals 15 residues. Trimming cost V 4 bases and J 0 bases, with 8 bases left between them. Germline lookup yields CDR1 SGHTS and CDR2 YDEGEE. The CDR3 sequence: CASSTDSSGANVLTF. CDR3 DNA sequence: TGTGCCAGCAGCACGGACAGCTCTGGGGCCAACGTCCTGACTTTC.

A note on this clone: The junction departs from germline at one end; a sequencing error may be responsible. The chain is built from TRBV11-3 and TRBJ2-5; 8 bases line up with TRBD1. The CDR3 covers 15 residues. CDR1 and CDR2 (germline): SGHNT, YENEEA. The CDR3 region is CASSDRDRTQDTQYF. Written as DNA, the CDR3 is TGTGCCAGCAGCGACCGGGACAGGACCCAAGATACCCAGTACTTC.

This clone was found once. This rearrangement joins TRBV5-1 to TRBJ1-4, with D tentatively TRBD1 (6 bases). Germline V CDR1 and CDR2: SGHRS, YFSETQ. The length of the CDR3 is 16 residues. Between the trimmed V and J ends, which lost 0 bases and 8 bases, there was a span of 17 bases. The CDR3 sequence: CASSLVGGEGGEKLFF. CDR3 DNA sequence: TGCGCCAGCAGCTTGGTCGGGGGCGAGGGAGGGGAAAAACTGTTTTTT.

The J gene is TRBJ1-2, the V gene TRBV7-6, with 9 positions matching TRBD1. After removal of 1 base from V and 5 bases from J, the junction contained 11 bases not matched to a gene. Germline V CDR1 and CDR2: SGHVS, FNYEAQ. The CDR3 contains 17 residues. In DNA form, the CDR3 reads TGTGCCAGCAGCTTAGTAATACAGGGGGCTTCGGAATATGGCTACACCTTC. It yields the protein CASSLVIQGASEYGYTF.

The chain joins TRBV5-6 to TRBJ2-7; D possibly corresponds to TRBD1 (6 bases). The CDR3 runs 12 residues. V was shortened by 4 bases and J by 6 bases, with 11 bases between the two germline ends. Looked up from germline, CDR1 is SGHDT and CDR2 is YYEEEE. CDR3 region: CASSPAGAEQYF. The CDR3 nucleotides read TGTGCCAGCAGCCCCGCAGGGGCCGAGCAGTACTTC.

The chain couples TRBV14 to TRBJ2-7; TRBD2 aligns across 7 bases. In germline, CDR1 is SGHDN, CDR2 FVKESK. CDR3 length equals 15 residues. Germline trimming cut 6 bases from V and 5 bases from J; bases unmatched to any gene: 13. The CDR3 loop is CASSGLGGNFNEQYF. The CDR3 nucleotides read TGTGCCAGCAGTGGCTTGGGAGGGAATTTCAACGAGCAGTACTTC.

This clone was counted between two and nine times. The CDR3 spells CASSSGQGYNEQFF. CDR3 nucleotides: TGTGCCAGCAGCTCGGGACAGGGGTACAATGAGCAGTTCTTC. The chain employs TRBV7-2 and TRBJ2-1; 10 bases align to TRBD1. The J segment lost 4 bases and the V segment lost 4 bases, leaving 1 base of the junction unmatched. The CDR3 spans 14 residues. From germline, CDR1 is SGHTA and CDR2 FQGNSA.

The gene calls are TRBV7-8 and TRBJ1-2, with TRBD1 matching 7 bases. This CDR3 is 14 amino acids long. CDR1 is SGHVS, CDR2 FQNEAQ, per germline. The V segment lost 3 bases and the J segment 6 bases; nucleotides outside the gene matches: 7. DNA for the CDR3: TGTGCCAGCAGCTTTACGGGACAGAGGGATGGCTACACCTTC. Protein: CASSFTGQRDGYTF. The complete variable domain, with remaining parts taken from reference TRBV7-8 and TRBJ1-2, reads GAGVSQSPRYKVAKRGQDVALRCDPISGHVSLFWYQQALGQGPEFLTYFQNEAQLDKSGLPSDRFFAERPEGSVSTLKIQRTQQEDSAVYLCASSFTGQRDGYTFGSGTRLTVV.

The chain is built from TRBV5-8 and TRBJ1-5, with TRBD1 matching 8 bases. CDR3 length: 15 residues. V was clipped by 4 bases and J by 3 bases; unmatched bases: 6. Germline V gene data show CDR1 as SGHTS and CDR2 as YDEGEE. CDR3 sequence reads: CASSLTTGVNQPQHF. The CDR3, as DNA: TGTGCCAGCAGCCTGACGACAGGGGTCAATCAGCCCCAGCATTTT.

This chain uses TRBV5-1 with TRBJ2-5; a weak D match, TRBD1 (5 bases). Germline assignment: CDR1 SGHRS and CDR2 YFSETQ. The CDR3 covers 15 residues. V was cut by 2 bases and J by 5 bases, with 16 bases left in between. For the CDR3, the DNA is TGCGCCAGCAGCTTCTCAGGGTCTCAAAGGGAGACCCAGTACTTC. This gives the protein CASSFSGSQRETQYF.

The chain has TRBV5-1 and TRBJ2-3; TRBD2 aligns across 9 bases. Germline V gene sequence: CDR1 SGHRS, CDR2 YFSETQ. J lost 4 bases, V lost 0 bases, and 12 bases had no gene match. CDR3 length equals 18 residues. CDR3 sequence reads: CASSLVEAGGRLADTQYF. DNA of the CDR3: TGCGCCAGCAGCTTGGTTGAGGCGGGAGGGCGTTTGGCAGATACGCAGTATTTT.

This clone was detected once. This chain uses TRBV6-5 with TRBJ2-7; TRBD2 agrees at 11 bases. V lost 6 bases to trimming and J lost 4 bases; unmatched junction nucleotides: 8. The germline V gene has CDR1 MNHEY and CDR2 SVGAGI. The CDR3 extends over 15 amino acids. The DNA of the CDR3 is TGTGCCAGCAGGACCTATCTAGCGGGAGGATACGAGCAGTACGTC. Amino acids: CASRTYLAGGYEQYV.

The chain links TRBV5-6 to TRBJ2-7; TRBD2 matches 10 bases. Looked up from germline, CDR1 is SGHDT and CDR2 is YYEEEE. This CDR3 spans 15 amino acids. The V and J ends lost 4 bases and 4 bases, in that order; junction bases with no gene match: 8. The CDR3 is CASSPLAGVSYEQYV. The CDR3 coding sequence is TGTGCCAGCAGCCCCCTAGCGGGAGTGTCTTACGAGCAGTACGTC.

The CDR3 coding sequence is TGTGCCAGCAGTCCATGGGGGGTCCCGCGGGAAAAACTGTTTTTT. Protein sequence: CASSPWGVPREKLFF. The V call is TRBV27, the J call TRBJ1-4; D perhaps matches TRBD1 (5 bases). CDR1 and CDR2 (germline): MNHEY, SMNVEV (reference sequence). The CDR3 has 15 amino acids. V lost 5 bases and J 8 bases, leaving 18 bases between the germline ends.

This clone has a single count. The J gene is TRBJ2-2, the V gene TRBV11-3; possibly TRBD1 for D (6 bases). The germline CDR1 and CDR2 sequences are SGHNT and YENEEA. CDR3 length: 15 residues. Trimming cost V 5 bases and J 6 bases, with 16 bases left between them. CDR3: CASSPSSYRAGELFF. The CDR3 DNA follows: TGTGCCAGCAGCCCCTCTTCTTACAGGGCCGGGGAGCTGTTTTTT.

This clone has a single count. The chain uses TRBV5-6 and TRBJ1-5, with a possible D match to TRBD1 (6 bases). Trimming took 4 bases from V and 6 from J, leaving 14 bases between them. Germline V lookup: CDR1 SGHDT, CDR2 YYEEEE. The CDR3 is 14 residues long. The CDR3 sequence: CASSPYGGAQPQHF. CDR3 DNA sequence: TGTGCCAGCAGCCCTTATGGGGGGGCTCAGCCCCAGCATTTT.

The V gene is TRBV7-2, the J gene TRBJ2-1; TRBD2 matches at 13 bases. Trimming took 3 bases from V and 12 from J; bases not matched to a gene: 5. Germline V CDR1 and CDR2: SGHTA, FQGNSA. The CDR3 totals 14 residues. CDR3 sequence reads: CASSFGTSGTGQFF. The CDR3 DNA reads TGTGCCAGCAGCTTCGGGACTAGCGGGACTGGGCAGTTCTTC.

This chain uses TRBV27 with TRBJ2-7; 11 bases align to TRBD2. The junction had 9 bases not matched to a gene; V was cut back by 5 bases and J by 6 bases. CDR3 length: 15 residues. Looked up from germline, CDR1 is MNHEY and CDR2 is SMNVEV (reference sequence). CDR3 protein: CASSRRGLADFEQYF. In nucleotides, the CDR3 is TGTGCCAGCAGTCGCCGGGGACTAGCGGACTTCGAGCAGTACTTC.

The rearrangement joins TRBV7-8 to TRBJ2-7; 8 nucleotides line up with TRBD2. The V gene end was trimmed by 6 bases and the J gene end by 4 bases; junction bases not matched to a gene: 17. CDR3 size: 17 residues. The germline V gene has CDR1 SGHVS and CDR2 FQNEAQ. The CDR3 loop reads CASRPYVSGSWDYEQYF. DNA for the CDR3: TGTGCCAGCAGGCCCTATGTGAGCGGGAGTTGGGATTACGAGCAGTACTTC.

CDR3 sequence (DNA): TGTGCCATCAGTGAAGGACAGGGGGCTTGGACCCAGCATTTT. Translated: CAISEGQGAWTQHF. The chain recombines TRBV10-3 with TRBJ1-5, with TRBD1 identical over 11 bases. The ends lost 3 bases at V and 11 bases at J; junction bases unmatched: 6. The CDR3 covers 14 residues. Germline V lookup: CDR1 ENHRY, CDR2 SYGVKD.

CDR3 sequence: CASASSDSVQPQHF. CDR3 nucleotides: TGTGCCTCCGCCAGCTCAGACAGTGTCCAGCCCCAGCATTTT. The chain recombines TRBV27 with TRBJ1-5; maybe TRBD1 (5 bases). This CDR3 region has 14 residues. The germline V and J ends were trimmed by 11 bases and 7 bases, with 21 bases remaining between them. Per germline, CDR1 MNHEY and CDR2 SMNVEV (reference sequence).

This clone was seen only once. The chain recombines TRBV5-8 with TRBJ2-7, with D possibly being TRBD1 (6 bases). The CDR3 extends over 14 amino acids. Germline CDR1 and CDR2: SGHTS and YDEGEE. The germline V and J ends were trimmed by 2 bases and 3 bases, with 12 bases remaining between them. This chain's CDR3 is CASSLRGTGYEQYV. CDR3 DNA sequence: TGTGCCAGCAGCTTAAGGGGGACGGGCTACGAGCAGTACGTC.

The chain links TRBV7-9 to TRBJ1-4, with 8 nucleotides matching TRBD1. Germline V gene lookup returns CDR1 SEHNR and CDR2 FQNEAQ (reference sequence). The CDR3 has 15 residues. With 5 bases clipped from V and 5 bases from J, the junction kept 7 bases outside the gene matches. CDR3 coding DNA: TGTGCCAGCAGCACACCAGGGGGCCCCAATGAAAAACTGTTTTTT. As protein: CASSTPGGPNEKLFF. The full variable domain, in which reference TRBV7-9 and TRBJ1-4 provide the parts outside the CDR3, is DTGVSQNPRHKITKRGQNVTFRCDPISEHNRLYWYRQTLGQGPEFLTYFQNEAQLEKSRLLSDRFSAERPKGSFSTLEIQRTEQGDSAMYLCASSTPGGPNEKLFFGSGTQLSVL.

The chain's CDR3 is CASSGLSTGLAGELFF. The CDR3 coding sequence is TGTGCCAGCAGTGGACTTTCGACAGGGTTGGCCGGGGAGCTGTTTTTT. The chain couples TRBV2 to TRBJ2-2; TRBD1 aligns across 7 bases. Germline CDR1 and CDR2: SNHLY and FYNNEI. CDR3 length: 16 residues. V trimming: 4 bases; J trimming: 6 bases; junction bases outside the gene matches: 11.

The V and J genes are TRBV7-3 and TRBJ2-1; D possibly corresponds to TRBD1 (6 bases). The CDR3 contains 16 residues. V lost 2 bases to trimming and J lost 7 bases, with 18 bases between them. Germline V CDR1 and CDR2: SGHTA, FQGTGA. CDR3 sequence reads: CASSLPPGGTKNEQFF. In DNA form, the CDR3 reads TGTGCCAGCAGCTTACCCCCTGGGGGCACAAAGAATGAGCAGTTCTTC.

This rearrangement joins TRBV11-3 to TRBJ1-2; D possibly corresponds to TRBD1 (5 bases). Trimming left V 5 bases short and J 4 bases short, with 17 bases between. The CDR3 has 15 amino acids. Per germline, CDR1 SGHNT and CDR2 YENEEA. CDR3 protein: CASSPAGQGLYGYTF. DNA for the CDR3: TGTGCCAGCAGCCCGGCTGGGCAGGGCCTCTATGGCTACACCTTC.

This clone appeared a few times. The same CDR3 also results from other DNA sequences found in this sample. The chain uses TRBV10-2 and TRBJ2-3, with D tentatively TRBD2 (6 bases). This CDR3 region has 15 residues. The V end lost 2 bases, the J end lost 3 bases, and 12 bases lay between the germline ends. The germline CDR1 and CDR2 sequences are WSHSY and SAAADI. CDR3 region: CASSEGGASTDTQYF. CDR3 bases: TGCGCCAGCAGTGAGGGAGGGGCGTCGACAGATACGCAGTATTTT.

The chain is built from TRBV5-6 and TRBJ2-3, with a tentative D call TRBD1 (5 bases). The ends were cut back, 2 bases at V and 4 bases at J, with 14 bases in the middle. The CDR3 covers 15 residues. CDR1 and CDR2 (germline): SGHDT, YYEEEE. This chain's CDR3 is CASSFVGRAPDTQYF. CDR3 coding DNA: TGTGCCAGCAGCTTTGTCGGCAGGGCCCCAGATACGCAGTATTTT.